This TCR beta chain originates from a study of T cells in tumors after PD-1 blockade. General study findings and limits: Among squamous cell carcinoma expanded CD8+ clones, 45% to 65% of exhausted ones versus around 28% of others were novel.

TCRdb's table, derived via immunoSEQ multiplex PCR, lists solely in-frame clones and lacks some. Seen here are over 1,500 clones, approximately 67% observed once, and the top ten hold around two fifths. Germline CDR1 SQVTM, CDR2 ANQGSEA. V was shortened by 7 bases and J by 5 bases, with 8 bases between the two germline ends. CDR3 length: 10 amino acids. A word on this clone: What it binds is not known.

The source is a human donor with cutaneous squamous cell carcinoma. The source was tumor tissue, collected before anti-PD-1 treatment. The chain has TRBV29-1 and TRBJ1-1; D unresolved. The CDR3 DNA sequence: TGCAGCGCAAGAACTACTGAAGCTTTCTTT. It codes for CSARTTEAFF.